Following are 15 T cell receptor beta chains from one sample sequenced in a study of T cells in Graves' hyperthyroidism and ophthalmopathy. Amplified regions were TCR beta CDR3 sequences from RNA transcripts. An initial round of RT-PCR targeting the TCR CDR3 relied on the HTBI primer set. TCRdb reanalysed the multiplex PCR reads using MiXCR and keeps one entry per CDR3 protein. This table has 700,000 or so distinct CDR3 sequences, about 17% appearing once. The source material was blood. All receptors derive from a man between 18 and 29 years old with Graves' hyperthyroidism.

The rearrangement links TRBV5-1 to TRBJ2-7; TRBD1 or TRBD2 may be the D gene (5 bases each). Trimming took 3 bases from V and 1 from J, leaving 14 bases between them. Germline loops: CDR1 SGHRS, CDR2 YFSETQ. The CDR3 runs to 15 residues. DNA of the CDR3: TGCGCCAGCAGCTCCGAACGGGACGCTTCCTACGAGCAGTACTTC. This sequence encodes CASSSERDASYEQYF.

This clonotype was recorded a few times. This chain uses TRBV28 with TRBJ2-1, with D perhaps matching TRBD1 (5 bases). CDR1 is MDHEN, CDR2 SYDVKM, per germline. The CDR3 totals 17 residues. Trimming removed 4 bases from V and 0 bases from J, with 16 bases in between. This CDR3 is CASSSYRQPSSYNEQFF. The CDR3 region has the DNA TGTGCCAGCAGTTCCTATCGACAGCCAAGCTCCTACAATGAGCAGTTCTTC.

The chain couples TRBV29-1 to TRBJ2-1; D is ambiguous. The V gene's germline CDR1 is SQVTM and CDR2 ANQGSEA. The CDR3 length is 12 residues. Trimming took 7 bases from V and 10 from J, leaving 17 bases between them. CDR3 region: CSALVKGYEQFF. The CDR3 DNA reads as TGCAGCGCCCTGGTAAAAGGTTACGAGCAGTTCTTC.

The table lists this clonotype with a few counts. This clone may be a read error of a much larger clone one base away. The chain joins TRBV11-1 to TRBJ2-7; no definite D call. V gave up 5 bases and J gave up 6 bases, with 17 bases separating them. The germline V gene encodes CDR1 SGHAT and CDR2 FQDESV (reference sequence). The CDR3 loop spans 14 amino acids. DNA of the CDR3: TGTGCCAGCAGCGATGAGACGGGTTCCGGCGAGCAGTACTTC. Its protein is CASSDETGSGEQYF.

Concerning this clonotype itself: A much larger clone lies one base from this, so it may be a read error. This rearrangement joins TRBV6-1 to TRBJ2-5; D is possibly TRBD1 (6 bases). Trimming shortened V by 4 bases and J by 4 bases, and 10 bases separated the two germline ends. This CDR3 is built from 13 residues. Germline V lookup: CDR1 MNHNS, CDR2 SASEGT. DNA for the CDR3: TGTGCCAGCAGTGGTTCAGGGGTAGAGACCCAGTACTTC. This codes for CASSGSGVETQYF.

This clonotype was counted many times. This CDR3 is CASSFLALRYNEQFF. Written as DNA, the CDR3 is TGTGCCAGCAGTTTTCTAGCGTTACGCTACAATGAGCAGTTCTTC. The rearrangement uses TRBV6-2 or TRBV6-3 and TRBJ2-1, with a possible D match to TRBD2 (6 bases). The CDR3 runs to 15 residues. Looked up from germline, CDR1 is MNHEY and CDR2 is SVGEGT. The V and J ends lost 4 bases and 3 bases respectively, with 13 bases between them.

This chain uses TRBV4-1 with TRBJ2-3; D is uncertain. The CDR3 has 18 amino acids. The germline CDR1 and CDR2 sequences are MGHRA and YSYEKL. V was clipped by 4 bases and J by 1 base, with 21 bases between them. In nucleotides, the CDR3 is TGCGCCAGCAGCCTAAAGGCCTTTACCAACGACGGCACAGATACGCAGTATTTT. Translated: CASSLKAFTNDGTDTQYF.

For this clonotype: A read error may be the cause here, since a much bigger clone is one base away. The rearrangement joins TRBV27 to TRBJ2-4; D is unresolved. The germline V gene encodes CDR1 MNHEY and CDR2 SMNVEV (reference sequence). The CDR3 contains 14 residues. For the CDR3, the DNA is TGTGCCAGCGGCCTTTTGAACTCCAAAAGCATTCAGTACTTC. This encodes CASGLLNSKSIQYF.

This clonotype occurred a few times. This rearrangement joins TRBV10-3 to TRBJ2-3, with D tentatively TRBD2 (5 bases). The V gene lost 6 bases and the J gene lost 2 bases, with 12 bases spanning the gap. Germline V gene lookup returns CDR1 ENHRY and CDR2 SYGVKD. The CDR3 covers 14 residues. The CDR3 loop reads CAIRDLANTDTQYF. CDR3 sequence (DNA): TGTGCCATCAGGGACCTAGCAAACACAGATACGCAGTATTTT.

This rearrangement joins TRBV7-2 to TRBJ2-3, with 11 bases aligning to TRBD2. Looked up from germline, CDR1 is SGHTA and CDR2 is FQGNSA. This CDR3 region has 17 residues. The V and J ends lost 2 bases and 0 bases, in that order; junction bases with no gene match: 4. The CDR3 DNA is TGTGCCAGCAGCTTACAACTAGCGGGGGAGAGCACAGATACGCAGTATTTT. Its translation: CASSLQLAGESTDTQYF. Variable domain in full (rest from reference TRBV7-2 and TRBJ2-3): GAGVSQSPSNKVTEKGKDVELRCDPISGHTALYWYRQSLGQGLEFLIYFQGNSAPDKSGLPSDRFSAERTGGSVSTLTIQRTQQEDSAVYLCASSLQLAGESTDTQYFGPGTRLTVL.

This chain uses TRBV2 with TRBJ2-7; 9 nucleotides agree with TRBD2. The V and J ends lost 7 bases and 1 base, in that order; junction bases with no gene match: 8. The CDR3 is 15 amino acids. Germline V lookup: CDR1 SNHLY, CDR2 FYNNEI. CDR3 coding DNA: TGTGCCAGCAACCCGGGACTAGCTCTATCCTACGAGCAGTACTTC. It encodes CASNPGLALSYEQYF.

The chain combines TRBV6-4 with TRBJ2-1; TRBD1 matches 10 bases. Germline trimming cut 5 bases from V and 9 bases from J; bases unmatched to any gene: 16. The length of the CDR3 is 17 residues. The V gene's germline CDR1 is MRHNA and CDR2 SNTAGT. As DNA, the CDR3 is TGTGCCAGCAGTCTACTGGACAGGGGGGATATCCTCGGTGAGCAGTTCTTC. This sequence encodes CASSLLDRGDILGEQFF.

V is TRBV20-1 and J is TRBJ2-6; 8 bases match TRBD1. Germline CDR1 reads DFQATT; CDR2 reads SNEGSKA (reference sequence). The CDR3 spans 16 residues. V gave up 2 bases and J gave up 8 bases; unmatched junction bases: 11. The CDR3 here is CSARWQGASMPNVLTF. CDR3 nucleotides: TGCAGTGCTAGATGGCAGGGGGCTAGTATGCCCAACGTCCTGACTTTC.

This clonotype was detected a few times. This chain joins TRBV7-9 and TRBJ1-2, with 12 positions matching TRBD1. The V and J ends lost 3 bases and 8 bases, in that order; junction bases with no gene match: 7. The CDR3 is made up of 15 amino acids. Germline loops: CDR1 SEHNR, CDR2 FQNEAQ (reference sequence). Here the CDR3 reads CASSLAGQGAMGYTF. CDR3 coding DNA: TGTGCCAGCAGCTTGGCGGGACAGGGGGCGATGGGCTACACCTTC.

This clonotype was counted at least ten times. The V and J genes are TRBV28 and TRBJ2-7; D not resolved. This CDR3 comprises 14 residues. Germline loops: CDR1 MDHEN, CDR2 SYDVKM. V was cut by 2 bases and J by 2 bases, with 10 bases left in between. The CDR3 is CASSLGRRTYEQYF. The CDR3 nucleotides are TGTGCCAGCAGTTTAGGACGGAGAACCTACGAGCAGTACTTC.